The 19 T cell receptor beta chains listed next were all sequenced from one sample in a study of regulatory T cells (dated by TCRdb to the late 2010s). Their antigen targets remain unknown. The paper's findings and limits, for the study overall: Hydrophobic residues at CDR3 positions 6 and 7 were enriched in conventional CD4+ T cells from CD3G-deficient patients, which suggests more self-reactive specificities.

The method behind the library was the immunoSEQ multiplex PCR assay. The multiplex PCR relied on 52 forward TRBV primers and 13 reverse TRBJ primers, and amplification bias was corrected through assay-based and computational methods. Here the immuneACCESS table is served through TCRdb, limited to in-frame sequences with V and J called. Missing clones are a known gap in these copies; in checked studies unresolved V genes cover under half, and the rest lacks a known reason. The sample yields about 21,000 clones; about 88% were counted once. About 1.3% of the sample rests with the top ten. The sequencing sample was made of conventional CD4+ T cells sorted from blood. The receptors were gathered from a child aged 5 to 17 with CD3G deficiency.

The chain recombines TRBV4-1 with TRBJ2-1, with 9 bases lining up with TRBD2. This CDR3 is built from 16 residues. V was pared by 2 bases and J by 1 base, with 3 bases of the junction left unmatched. In germline, CDR1 is MGHRA, CDR2 YSYEKL. In DNA, the CDR3 is TGCGCCAGCAGCCAATTGACTAGCGGTTCCTACAATGAGCAGTTCTTC. This encodes CASSQLTSGSYNEQFF.

The V call is TRBV28, the J call TRBJ2-1; 14 nucleotides agree with TRBD2. Germline trimming cut 2 bases from V and 9 bases from J; bases unmatched to any gene: 9. The germline gives CDR1 MDHEN, CDR2 SYDVKM. This CDR3 region has 17 residues. Here the CDR3 reads CASSLELTSGRAVEQFF. CDR3 sequence (DNA): TGTGCCAGCAGTTTAGAACTGACTAGCGGGAGGGCCGTTGAGCAGTTCTTC.

This rearrangement joins TRBV19 to TRBJ1-1; 9 nucleotides line up with TRBD1. Unmatched junction bases numbered 1, after V lost 4 bases and J lost 4 bases. Germline CDR1 and CDR2: LNHDA and SQIVND (reference sequence). The CDR3 totals 13 residues. This CDR3 is CASSNRGLTEAFF. The CDR3 coding sequence is TGTGCCAGTAGTAACAGGGGGCTCACTGAAGCTTTCTTT.

The genes are TRBV28 and TRBJ2-7; TRBD2 aligns across 7 bases. The CDR3 spans 14 residues. V lost 3 bases and J lost 3; bases outside the gene matches: 5. Germline V gene data show CDR1 as MDHEN and CDR2 as SYDVKM. CDR3 sequence (DNA): TGTGCCAGCAGTTTGGGGGGGAAAGTCTACGAGCAGTACTTC. Protein sequence: CASSLGGKVYEQYF.

The chain is built from TRBV7-8 and TRBJ2-3; D not resolved. V was clipped by 1 base and J by 1 base, with 6 bases between them. CDR3 size: 14 residues. Germline loops: CDR1 SGHVS, CDR2 FQNEAQ. The CDR3 sequence is CASSLGSRTDTQYF. The CDR3 bases are TGTGCCAGCAGCTTAGGTAGCCGCACAGATACGCAGTATTTT.

V and J are TRBV5-1 and TRBJ2-2, with 15 positions matching TRBD2. V gave up 3 bases and J gave up 5 bases; unmatched junction bases: 2. The CDR3 runs to 16 residues. Germline CDR1 and CDR2: SGHRS and YFSETQ. CDR3 in DNA: TGCGCCAGCAGCTCGGGACTAGCGGGAGGTACCGGGGAGCTGTTTTTT. This sequence encodes CASSSGLAGGTGELFF.

The V call is TRBV28, the J call TRBJ1-2, with 8 bases matching TRBD1. The germline gives CDR1 MDHEN, CDR2 SYDVKM. The CDR3 contains 14 residues. The J segment lost 5 bases and the V segment lost 6 bases, leaving 8 bases of the junction unmatched. CDR3 in DNA: TGTGCCAGCAGCCCTACGGACAGGGCGTATGGCTACACCTTC. It translates to CASSPTDRAYGYTF.

In its sample, this clone was seen a few times. The rearrangement uses TRBV6-1 and TRBJ2-1; 16 bases line up with TRBD2. J was trimmed by 8 bases and V by 8 bases; bases with no gene match: 6. In germline, CDR1 is MNHNS, CDR2 SASEGT. The CDR3 loop spans 15 amino acids. The chain's CDR3 is CASRLGTSGRDEQFF. In nucleotides, the CDR3 is TGTGCCAGCCGCCTTGGGACTAGCGGGAGGGATGAGCAGTTCTTC.

The chain employs TRBV27 and TRBJ2-2, with 10 bases fitting TRBD2. This CDR3 is 15 amino acids long. Germline assignment: CDR1 MNHEY and CDR2 SMNVEV (reference sequence). V lost 7 bases and J lost 3; bases outside the gene matches: 5. Here the CDR3 reads CASMPSGSHTGELFF. The CDR3 nucleotides read TGTGCCAGCATGCCTAGCGGGAGCCACACCGGGGAGCTGTTTTTT.

CDR3 loop: CASSPTPPGLVGYEQFF. The DNA of the CDR3 is TGTGCCAGCAGCCCCACACCTCCGGGACTAGTGGGATATGAGCAGTTCTTC. This sequence joins TRBV7-8 and TRBJ2-1, with 8 bases identical to TRBD2. Germline CDR1 SGHVS, CDR2 FQNEAQ. This CDR3 comprises 17 residues. V gave up 5 bases and J gave up 8 bases; unmatched junction bases: 17.

The chain is built from TRBV6-1 and TRBJ2-7; possible D gene TRBD2, 5 bases. CDR3 size: 14 residues. V lost 4 bases and J 2 bases, leaving 12 bases between the germline ends. Per the germline V gene, CDR1 is MNHNS and CDR2 is SASEGT. In DNA, the CDR3 is TGTGCCAGCAGTGGCCCCGGACTTCCCTACGAGCAGTACTTC. This codes for CASSGPGLPYEQYF.

The chain recombines TRBV7-8 with TRBJ2-3; 8 nucleotides align to TRBD2. The CDR3 length is 15 residues. J was trimmed by 3 bases and V by 1 base; bases with no gene match: 3. The germline gives CDR1 SGHVS, CDR2 FQNEAQ. CDR3 nucleotide sequence: TGTGCCAGCAGCTTAGGACTAGCGAGAACAGATACGCAGTATTTT. Translated: CASSLGLARTDTQYF. Variable domain in full (rest from reference TRBV7-8 and TRBJ2-3): GAGVSQSPRYKVAKRGQDVALRCDPISGHVSLFWYQQALGQGPEFLTYFQNEAQLDKSGLPSDRFFAERPEGSVSTLKIQRTQQEDSAVYLCASSLGLARTDTQYFGPGTRLTVL.

The chain combines TRBV10-3 with TRBJ2-6; D may be TRBD1 or TRBD2 (6 bases each). V was trimmed by 10 bases and J by 3 bases, leaving 13 bases between them. Per germline, CDR1 ENHRY and CDR2 SYGVKD. The CDR3 sequence is 14 residues long. The CDR3 region has the DNA TGTGCCACCAAGGGGGGACTTGGGGCCAACGTCCTGACTTTC. It encodes CATKGGLGANVLTF.

This clone occurred a few times. The J gene is TRBJ2-3, the V gene TRBV7-9; the D is unclear. This CDR3 comprises 15 residues. The V and J ends lost 1 base and 3 bases respectively, with 11 bases between them. Germline V gives CDR1 SEHNR, CDR2 FQNEAQ (reference sequence). CDR3 nucleotide sequence: TGTGCCAGCAGCTTAGGGGTTGGGCCTACAGATACGCAGTATTTT. Translated, it gives CASSLGVGPTDTQYF.

V usage is TRBV5-1 and J usage is TRBJ2-2, with TRBD1 matching over 8 bases. V trimming: 0 bases; J trimming: 5 bases; junction bases outside the gene matches: 6. Germline lookup yields CDR1 SGHRS and CDR2 YFSETQ. The CDR3 is made up of 16 amino acids. CDR3 residues: CASSLGTGSQTGELFF. DNA of the CDR3: TGCGCCAGCAGCTTGGGGACAGGGAGTCAAACCGGGGAGCTGTTTTTT.

This sequence joins TRBV5-1 and TRBJ2-7; perhaps TRBD1 as D (6 bases). V lost 1 base and J lost 0, with 8 bases in between. This CDR3 region has 14 residues. Germline CDR1 reads SGHRS; CDR2 reads YFSETQ. This CDR3 is CASSLIGGSYEQYF. Written as DNA, the CDR3 is TGCGCCAGCAGCTTGATAGGGGGCTCCTACGAGCAGTACTTC.

This chain joins TRBV19 and TRBJ1-2; no clear D. Trimming pared 4 bases from V and 8 bases from J, leaving 14 bases between. Looked up from germline, CDR1 is LNHDA and CDR2 is SQIVND (reference sequence). The CDR3 covers 13 residues. The CDR3, as DNA: TGTGCCAGTAGTAAGGAGGGAAGTCAAGGCTACACCTTC. Its translation: CASSKEGSQGYTF.

As DNA, the CDR3 is TGTGCCAGCAGTGAGGGGGGGGGAAATCAGCCCCAGCATTTT. It translates to CASSEGGGNQPQHF. This chain uses TRBV6-1 with TRBJ1-5; TRBD1 might be the D (5 bases). The germline CDR1 and CDR2 sequences are MNHNS and SASEGT. The V end lost 3 bases, the J end lost 4 bases, and 10 bases lay between the germline ends. The CDR3 totals 14 residues.

The chain recombines TRBV7-8 with TRBJ2-7; the D call may be TRBD1 or TRBD2 (5 bases each). With 1 base removed from V and 3 bases from J, the gap between germline ends came to 13 bases. Germline V gives CDR1 SGHVS, CDR2 FQNEAQ. This CDR3 spans 15 amino acids. CDR3 loop: CASSLDGGWGYEQYF. The CDR3 coding sequence is TGTGCCAGCAGCTTAGATGGGGGATGGGGCTACGAGCAGTACTTC.